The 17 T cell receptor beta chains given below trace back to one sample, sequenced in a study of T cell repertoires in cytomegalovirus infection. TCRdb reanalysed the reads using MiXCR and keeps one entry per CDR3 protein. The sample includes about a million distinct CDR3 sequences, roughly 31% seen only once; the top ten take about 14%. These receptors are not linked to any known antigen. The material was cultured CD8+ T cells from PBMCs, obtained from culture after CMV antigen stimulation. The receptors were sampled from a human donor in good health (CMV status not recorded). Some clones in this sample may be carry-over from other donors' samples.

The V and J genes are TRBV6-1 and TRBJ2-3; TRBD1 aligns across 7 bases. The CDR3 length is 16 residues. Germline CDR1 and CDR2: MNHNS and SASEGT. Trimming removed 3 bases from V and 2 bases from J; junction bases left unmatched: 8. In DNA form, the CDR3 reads TGTGCCAGCAGTGACAGGGGGTACCTAGACACAGATACGCAGTATTTT. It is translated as CASSDRGYLDTDTQYF.

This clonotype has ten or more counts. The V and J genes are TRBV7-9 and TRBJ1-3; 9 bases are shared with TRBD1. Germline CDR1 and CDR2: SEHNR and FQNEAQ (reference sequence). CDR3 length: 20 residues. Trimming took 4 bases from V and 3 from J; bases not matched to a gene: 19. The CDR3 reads CASSSTGTGSVSRLGNTIYF. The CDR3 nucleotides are TGTGCCAGCAGCTCTACCGGGACAGGGAGTGTGTCGAGGCTTGGAAACACCATATATTTT.

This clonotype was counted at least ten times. The CDR3 sequence: CASRPTDRTTEAFF. CDR3 DNA sequence: TGTGCCAGCAGACCTACAGACAGGACCACTGAAGCTTTCTTT. The genes are TRBV12-3 or TRBV12-4 and TRBJ1-1; D is perhaps TRBD1 (6 bases). CDR3 length equals 14 residues. Trimming took 6 bases from V and 4 from J, leaving 15 bases between them.

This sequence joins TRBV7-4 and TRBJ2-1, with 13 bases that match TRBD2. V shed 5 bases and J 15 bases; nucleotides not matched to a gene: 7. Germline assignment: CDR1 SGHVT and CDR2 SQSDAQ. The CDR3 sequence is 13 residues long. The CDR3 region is CASSQGLAGDPFF. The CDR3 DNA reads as TGTGCCAGCAGCCAAGGACTAGCGGGGGACCCGTTCTTC.

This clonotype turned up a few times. The chain's CDR3 is CASSGNRGITGELFF. CDR3 coding DNA: TGCGCCAGCAGCGGTAACCGGGGCATCACCGGGGAGCTGTTTTTT. The chain couples TRBV4-1 to TRBJ2-2, with D perhaps being TRBD1 or TRBD2 (5 bases each). This CDR3 has 15 amino acids. V was pared by 5 bases and J by 4 bases, with 14 bases between. Germline CDR1 reads MGHRA; CDR2 reads YSYEKL.

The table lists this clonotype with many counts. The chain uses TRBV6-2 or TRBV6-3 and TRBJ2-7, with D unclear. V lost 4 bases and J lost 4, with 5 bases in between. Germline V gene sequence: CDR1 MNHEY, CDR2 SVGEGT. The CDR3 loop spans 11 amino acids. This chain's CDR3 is CASSFGYEQYV. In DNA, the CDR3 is TGTGCCAGCAGTTTCGGTTACGAGCAGTACGTC.

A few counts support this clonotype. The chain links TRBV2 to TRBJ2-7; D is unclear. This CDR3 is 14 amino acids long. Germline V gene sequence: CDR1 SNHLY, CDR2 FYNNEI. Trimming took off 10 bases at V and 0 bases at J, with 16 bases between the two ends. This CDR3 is CAIFTDGFSYEQYF. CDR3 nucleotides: TGTGCCATCTTCACGGACGGATTCTCCTACGAGCAGTACTTC.

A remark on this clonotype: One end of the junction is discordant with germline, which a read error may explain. The CDR3 DNA reads TGTGCCAGCAGTGAAGAGGCCTTCGCGGGGGGCTTCGATATGCAGTATTTT. Translated: CASSEEAFAGGFDMQYF. V and J are TRBV6-1 and TRBJ2-3; 8 bases align to TRBD2. Germline V CDR1 and CDR2: MNHNS, SASEGT. The CDR3 has 17 residues.

The CDR3 region has the DNA TGTGCCAGCAGGGGACAGGGGGGAAGCACAGATACGCAGTATTTT. This gives the protein CASRGQGGSTDTQYF. This chain joins TRBV7-9 and TRBJ2-3; 11 bases map to TRBD1. The CDR3 extends over 15 amino acids. J lost 0 bases, V lost 6 bases, and 2 bases had no gene match. Germline V lookup: CDR1 SEHNR, CDR2 FQNEAQ (reference sequence). The variable domain in full, with the rest retrieved from reference TRBV7-9 and TRBJ2-3, is DTGVSQNPRHKITKRGQNVTFRCDPISEHNRLYWYRQTLGQGPEFLTYFQNEAQLEKSRLLSDRFSAERPKGSFSTLEIQRTEQGDSAMYLCASRGQGGSTDTQYFGPGTRLTVL.

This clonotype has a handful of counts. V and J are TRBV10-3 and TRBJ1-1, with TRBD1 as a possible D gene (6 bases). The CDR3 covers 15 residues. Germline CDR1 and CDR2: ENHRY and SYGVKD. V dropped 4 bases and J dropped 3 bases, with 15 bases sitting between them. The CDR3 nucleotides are TGTGCCATCAGTGGGCCAGGGGCCTGGGACACTGAAGCTTTCTTT. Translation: CAISGPGAWDTEAFF.

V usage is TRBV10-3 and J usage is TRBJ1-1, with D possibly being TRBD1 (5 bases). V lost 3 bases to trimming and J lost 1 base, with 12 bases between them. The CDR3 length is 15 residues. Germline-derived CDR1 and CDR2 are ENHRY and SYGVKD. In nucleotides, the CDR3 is TGTGCCATCAGTGAAGTCCGGGGGGAGAACACTGAAGCTTTCTTT. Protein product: CAISEVRGENTEAFF.

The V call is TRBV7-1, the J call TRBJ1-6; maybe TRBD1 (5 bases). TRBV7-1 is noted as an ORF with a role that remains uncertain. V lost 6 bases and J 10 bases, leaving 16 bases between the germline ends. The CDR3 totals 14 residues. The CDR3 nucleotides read TGTGCCAGCAGACACCCGAGGGGCGACTCACCCCTCCACTTT. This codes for CASRHPRGDSPLHF.

The CDR3, as DNA: TGTGCCAGCAGTTTAATACAGGGTGCCGCTGAAGCTTTCTTT. The encoded protein is CASSLIQGAAEAFF. This chain joins TRBV27 and TRBJ1-1; D possibly corresponds to TRBD1 (6 bases). This CDR3 contains 14 residues. Germline values: CDR1 MNHEY, CDR2 SMNVEV (reference sequence). Trimming took 2 bases from V and 6 from J, leaving 13 bases between them.

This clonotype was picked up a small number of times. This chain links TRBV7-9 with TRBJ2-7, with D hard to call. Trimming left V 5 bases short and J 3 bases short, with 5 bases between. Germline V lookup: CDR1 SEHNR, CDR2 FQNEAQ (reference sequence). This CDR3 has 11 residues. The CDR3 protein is CASSVDYEQYF. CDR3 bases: TGTGCCAGCAGCGTTGACTACGAGCAGTACTTC.

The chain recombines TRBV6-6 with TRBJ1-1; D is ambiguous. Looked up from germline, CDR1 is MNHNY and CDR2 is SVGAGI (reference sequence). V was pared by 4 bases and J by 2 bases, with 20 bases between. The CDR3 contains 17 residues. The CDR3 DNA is TGTGCCAGCAGTTTTGCCCTAGTCAGGAACTTAAACACTGAAGCTTTCTTT. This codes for CASSFALVRNLNTEAFF.

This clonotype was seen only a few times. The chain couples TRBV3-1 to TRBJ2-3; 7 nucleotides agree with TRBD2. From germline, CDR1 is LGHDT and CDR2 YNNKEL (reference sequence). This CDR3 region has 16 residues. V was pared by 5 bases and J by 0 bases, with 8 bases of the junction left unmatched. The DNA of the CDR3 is TGTGCCAGCAGCGCCCCGACTAGCACTAGCACAGATACGCAGTATTTT. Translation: CASSAPTSTSTDTQYF.

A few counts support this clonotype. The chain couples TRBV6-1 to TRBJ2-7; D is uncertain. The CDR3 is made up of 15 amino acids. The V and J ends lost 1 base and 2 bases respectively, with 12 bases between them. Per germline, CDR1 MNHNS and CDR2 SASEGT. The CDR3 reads CASSEGLGQAYEQYF. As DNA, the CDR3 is TGTGCCAGCAGTGAAGGGCTGGGCCAGGCCTACGAGCAGTACTTC.